This T cell receptor (beta chain) came from a study of control samples from healthy donors and cancer patients. Assay used: immunoSEQ multiplex PCR; TCRdb lists only in-frame clones, some missing. The sample includes 15,000 to 20,000 clones, 85% to 90% seen only once; the top ten take 32%. Per germline, CDR1 SGDLS and CDR2 YYNGEE. The CDR3 runs to 13 residues. The V end was cut by 4 bases, the J end by 0 bases, with 7 bases between. Sequencing was done on a sample of PBMCs. The clonotype originates from a man aged 60 to 75 with head and neck cancer. The rearrangement uses TRBV9 and TRBJ1-2; D not resolved. The CDR3 sequence is CASSKDANYGYTF. The DNA of the CDR3 is TGTGCCAGCAGCAAAGATGCTAACTATGGCTACACCTTC.